This TCR beta chain was recorded in a study of response to subunit inactivated influenza vaccine. TCRdb reprocessed the RT-PCR reads via MiXCR and lists one record per CDR3 protein. Of around 530,000 distinct CDR3 sequences in the sample, approximately 16% were seen once. As to this clonotype: Its antigen is currently unknown.

General study findings and limits: Authors suggested each seasonal influenza vaccination recruits few new T cells.

The sample in question was CD4+ T cells sorted from PBMCs, obtained about 24 months after vaccination. The source is a man aged 45 to 75 who received an inactivated influenza vaccine.

The CDR3 protein is CAFSLALTSGHYNEQFF. The CDR3 DNA reads TGTGCCTTCAGTTTAGCGCTGACTAGCGGACATTACAATGAGCAGTTCTTC. The rearrangement joins TRBV12-3 or TRBV12-4 to TRBJ2-1; TRBD2 aligns across 9 bases. Germline trimming cut 11 bases from V and 4 bases from J; bases unmatched to any gene: 18. The CDR3 has 17 amino acids.